This entry describes one T cell receptor beta chain. Its antigen is unidentified. Investigators merged groups given second doses at roughly 4 or roughly 12 weeks. The V and J ends lost 4 bases and 4 bases respectively, with 10 bases between them. CDR3 length equals 13 residues. CDR1 is ENHRY and CDR2 is SYGVKD in the germline V gene. The repertoire was sequenced with immunoSEQ multiplex PCR; TCRdb's copy has only in-frame clones and lacks some. The data show some 190,000 clones, 90% to 95% seen once. This record belongs to a study of T cell responses to AZD1222 COVID-19 vaccine. Study observations and caveats: Unmutated regions of variants are reportedly targeted by nearly half of spike-specific TCRs. Compared with day 0, the breadth and depth of the Spike-specific TCR repertoire rose significantly after two doses of AZD1222. The donors showed a predominance of white British ancestry and of females, with possible underestimation of clonal diversity.

The TCR was taken from an adult who received the AZD1222 COVID-19 vaccine. The J gene is TRBJ1-2, the V gene TRBV10-3; D gene unclear. The specimen was peripheral blood, collected 28 days after the second AZD1222 dose. The chain's CDR3 is CAISAPSSYGYTF. CDR3 bases: TGTGCCATCAGTGCCCCCAGCTCCTATGGCTACACCTTC.